This passage covers 30 T cell receptor beta chains from one sample sequenced in a study of T cell repertoires in cytomegalovirus infection. TCRdb independently ran MiXCR on the reads; one entry per CDR3 protein. The data hold 290,000 or so distinct CDR3 sequences, with about 25% observed a single time. Sample: PBMCs. The receptors derive from a human donor in good health (CMV status not recorded). Some clones in this sample may be carry-over from other donors' samples.

The CDR3 nucleotides are TGCAGTGCTAGTAGGTCCGCCGGGGTCCTTACCTACGAGCAGTACTTC. Protein sequence: CSASRSAGVLTYEQYF. The chain couples TRBV20-1 to TRBJ2-7; a possible D gene is TRBD2 (5 bases). Germline assignment: CDR1 DFQATT and CDR2 SNEGSKA (reference sequence). This CDR3 comprises 16 residues. V lost 3 bases to trimming and J lost 2 bases, with 20 bases between them.

This clonotype was counted at least ten times. V is TRBV6-2 or TRBV6-3 and J is TRBJ2-1; unclear D gene. The CDR3 spans 12 residues. V was clipped by 5 bases and J by 12 bases, with 14 bases between them. Germline V gene data show CDR1 as MNHEY and CDR2 as SVGEGT. The CDR3 coding sequence is TGTGCCAGCAGTCAGGACGGGCCCCGGCAGTTCTTC. This codes for CASSQDGPRQFF.

This clonotype was detected ten times or more. In DNA form, the CDR3 reads TGTGCCAGCAGCTTGTGGGCAGGACCGGGAAAACTGTTTTTT. Amino acid sequence: CASSLWAGPGKLFF. The rearrangement uses TRBV11-2 and TRBJ1-4; D unclear. There are 14 residues in the CDR3. Deletions cut 3 bases from V and 10 bases from J, with 15 bases between. CDR1 SGHAT and CDR2 FQNNGV come from the germline V gene.

The J gene is TRBJ2-7, the V gene TRBV7-3; either TRBD1 or TRBD2 may fit D (5 bases each). This CDR3 is 18 amino acids long. Germline V lookup: CDR1 SGHTA, CDR2 FQGTGA. The V end lost 0 bases, the J end lost 7 bases, and 25 bases lay between the germline ends. Written as DNA, the CDR3 is TGTGCCAGCAGCTTAACCGCTATAGGGGACCGCGGCAGAGGGGAGCAGTACTTC. This encodes CASSLTAIGDRGRGEQYF. The variable domain in full, completed from reference TRBV7-3 and TRBJ2-7, reads GAGVSQTPSNKVTEKGKYVELRCDPISGHTALYWYRQSLGQGPEFLIYFQGTGAADDSGLPNDRFFAVRPEGSVSTLKIQRTERGDSAVYLCASSLTAIGDRGRGEQYFGPGTRLTVT.

The V call is TRBV28, the J call TRBJ2-7; the match to TRBD2 covers 8 bases. CDR3 length: 14 residues. V shed 7 bases and J 3 bases; nucleotides not matched to a gene: 8. Germline V gene sequence: CDR1 MDHEN, CDR2 SYDVKM. This CDR3 is CASTTPAGGYEQYF. CDR3 sequence (DNA): TGTGCCAGCACCACCCCGGCGGGAGGCTACGAGCAGTACTTC.

The chain joins TRBV5-6 to TRBJ1-5, with TRBD1 matching 9 bases. The CDR3 length is 16 residues. The germline gives CDR1 SGHDT, CDR2 YYEEEE. V dropped 3 bases and J dropped 2; count of bases not matched to a gene: 6. This CDR3 is CASSYRGRFGNQPQHF. DNA of the CDR3: TGTGCCAGCAGCTACAGGGGGCGTTTTGGCAATCAGCCCCAGCATTTT.

V usage is TRBV6-6 and J usage is TRBJ1-1; 8 bases are a match to TRBD1. The CDR3 length is 15 residues. V trimming: 4 bases; J trimming: 1 base; junction bases outside the gene matches: 5. CDR1 and CDR2 (germline): MNHNY, SVGAGI (reference sequence). This CDR3 reads CASSSPGTGNTEAFF. In DNA, the CDR3 is TGTGCCAGCAGTTCCCCCGGGACAGGGAACACTGAAGCTTTCTTT.

This clonotype was observed a handful of times. The chain joins TRBV28 to TRBJ2-3; 7 nucleotides align to TRBD2. Germline trimming cut 4 bases from V and 0 bases from J; bases unmatched to any gene: 7. The V gene's germline CDR1 is MDHEN and CDR2 SYDVKM. CDR3 length: 16 amino acids. The CDR3 DNA sequence: TGTGCCAGCAGTTCCACGGGACTAACTAGCACAGATACGCAGTATTTT. This encodes CASSSTGLTSTDTQYF.

This clonotype has a count of ten or more. DNA for the CDR3: TGTGCCAGCAGCTTAGGGTCCAGCGGCAAGCAGGAGACCCAGTACTTC. Encoded protein: CASSLGSSGKQETQYF. J is TRBJ2-5 and V is TRBV7-9; a possible D gene is TRBD2 (5 bases). The CDR3 is made up of 16 amino acids. The V gene lost 1 base and the J gene lost 5 bases, with 17 bases spanning the gap. Germline V gene sequence: CDR1 SEHNR, CDR2 FQNEAQ (reference sequence).

The chain joins TRBV11-2 to TRBJ2-3, with D perhaps being TRBD1 or TRBD2 (5 bases each). The CDR3 has 17 residues. Trimming left V 3 bases short and J 5 bases short, with 21 bases between. Germline V CDR1 and CDR2: SGHAT, FQNNGV. The CDR3 sequence: CASSFVGPGPREDTQYF. CDR3 bases: TGTGCCAGCAGCTTCGTTGGACCGGGACCGCGCGAAGATACGCAGTATTTT.

A remark on this clonotype: A junction end diverges from the germline sequence, so it may reflect a read error. The genes are TRBV11-3 and TRBJ2-1; TRBD2 aligns across 9 bases. CDR3 length equals 12 residues. The V gene's germline CDR1 is SGHNT and CDR2 YENEEA. CDR3 residues: CASSFSGGEQSF. The CDR3 DNA follows: TGTGCCAGCAGCTTTAGCGGGGGTGAGCAGTCCTTC.

This clonotype was seen a handful of times. The chain has TRBV28 and TRBJ1-2, with unresolved D. The CDR3 sequence is 13 residues long. Per the germline V gene, CDR1 is MDHEN and CDR2 is SYDVKM. The germline V and J ends were trimmed by 3 bases and 4 bases, with 9 bases remaining between them. CDR3 in DNA: TGTGCCAGCAGTTTCCCTCGTCCCTATGGCTACACCTTC. The encoded protein is CASSFPRPYGYTF.

The sample holds a few counts of this clonotype. This rearrangement joins TRBV7-2 to TRBJ1-4, with unresolved D. CDR3 length: 16 amino acids. The V end lost 7 bases, the J end lost 4 bases, and 19 bases lay between the germline ends. The germline V gene has CDR1 SGHTA and CDR2 FQGNSA. In nucleotides, the CDR3 is TGTGCCAGCACCACTCCCTCCCCAGGAGGTAATGAAAAACTGTTTTTT. Encoded protein: CASTTPSPGGNEKLFF.

This clonotype came up a few times. The J gene is TRBJ2-1, the V gene TRBV6-4, with TRBD2 identical over 12 bases. CDR3 length equals 16 residues. V lost 4 bases and J lost 3; bases outside the gene matches: 4. Germline V gene data show CDR1 as MRHNA and CDR2 as SNTAGT. In DNA, the CDR3 is TGTGCCAGCAGTGCTACTAGCGGGGGGATCTACAATGAGCAGTTCTTC. The encoded protein is CASSATSGGIYNEQFF.

In this sample, this clonotype turned up a few times. The gene calls are TRBV15 and TRBJ2-2; D is perhaps TRBD1 (5 bases). CDR3 length: 17 residues. CDR1 and CDR2 from the germline V gene are LNHNV and YYDKDF (reference sequence). V lost 0 bases to trimming and J lost 6 bases, with 17 bases between them. CDR3 bases: TGTGCCACCAGCAGAGATCTATCGCCCACCAGGGCCGGGGAGCTGTTTTTT. This sequence encodes CATSRDLSPTRAGELFF.

This chain links TRBV28 with TRBJ2-1; 9 nucleotides align to TRBD1. The CDR3 spans 18 residues. Germline V CDR1 and CDR2: MDHEN, SYDVKM. The V gene end was trimmed by 3 bases and the J gene end by 6 bases; junction bases not matched to a gene: 15. As DNA, the CDR3 is TGTGCCAGCAGTTTGCCCCGGGACAGGGTATCGAAGCGCAATGAGCAGTTCTTC. Translation gives CASSLPRDRVSKRNEQFF. The full variable domain, rest sourced from reference TRBV28 and TRBJ2-1, is DVKVTQSSRYLVKRTGEKVFLECVQDMDHENMFWYRQDPGLGLRLIYFSYDVKMKEKGDIPEGYSVSREKKERFSLILESASTNQTSMYLCASSLPRDRVSKRNEQFFGPGTRLTVL.

The CDR3 is CASSPPSSSGANVLTF. The CDR3 DNA reads as TGTGCCAGCAGCCCCCCCTCTAGCTCTGGGGCCAACGTCCTGACTTTC. This chain joins TRBV7-3 and TRBJ2-6; D unresolved. In germline, CDR1 is SGHTA, CDR2 FQGTGA. Trimming removed 5 bases from V and 0 bases from J, with 11 bases in between. The CDR3 contains 16 residues. The variable domain in full, completed from reference TRBV7-3 and TRBJ2-6, reads GAGVSQTPSNKVTEKGKYVELRCDPISGHTALYWYRQSLGQGPEFLIYFQGTGAADDSGLPNDRFFAVRPEGSVSTLKIQRTERGDSAVYLCASSPPSSSGANVLTFGAGSRLTVL.

J is TRBJ1-5 and V is TRBV30; 7 nucleotides agree with TRBD1. The CDR3 is made up of 13 amino acids. CDR1 and CDR2 from the germline V gene are GTSNPN and SVGIG (reference sequence). After removal of 1 base from V and 4 bases from J, the junction contained 1 base not matched to a gene. This chain's CDR3 is CAWSDRGNQPQHF. The CDR3 DNA follows: TGTGCCTGGAGTGACAGGGGAAATCAGCCCCAGCATTTT.

The chain uses TRBV6-5 and TRBJ2-2; D uncertain. The CDR3 is made up of 16 amino acids. The V gene's germline CDR1 is MNHEY and CDR2 SVGAGI. The V gene lost 2 bases and the J gene lost 4 bases, with 14 bases spanning the gap. Here the CDR3 DNA reads TGTGCCAGCAGTTACCATACCGTCGGCGGCACCGGGGAGCTGTTTTTT. Amino acid sequence: CASSYHTVGGTGELFF.

Ten or more counts support this clonotype. V gene TRBV7-2 combines with J gene TRBJ2-7; no firm D call. Looked up from germline, CDR1 is SGHTA and CDR2 is FQGNSA. The CDR3 has 14 residues. V was trimmed by 0 bases and J by 6 bases, leaving 12 bases between them. CDR3: CASSLAFLSGEQYF. DNA of the CDR3: TGTGCCAGCAGCTTAGCGTTCCTGTCGGGCGAGCAGTACTTC.

This clonotype showed up just a few times. The chain has TRBV20-1 and TRBJ1-6; D is perhaps TRBD1 (6 bases). Trimming removed 4 bases from V and 6 bases from J, with 10 bases in between. The CDR3 spans 13 residues. Germline CDR1 DFQATT, CDR2 SNEGSKA (reference sequence). The CDR3 spells CSAIRGANSPLHF. The CDR3 DNA follows: TGCAGTGCTATTAGGGGGGCTAATTCACCCCTCCACTTT.

The chain uses TRBV20-1 and TRBJ2-1; D is perhaps TRBD2 (6 bases). CDR3 size: 15 residues. Trimming pared 0 bases from V and 3 bases from J, leaving 12 bases between. Germline V gives CDR1 DFQATT, CDR2 SNEGSKA (reference sequence). CDR3 amino acids: CSARDQRRGYNEQFF. Here the CDR3 DNA reads TGCAGTGCTAGAGATCAAAGGCGGGGCTACAATGAGCAGTTCTTC.

Remarks on this clonotype: This may be a read error: a much more frequent sequence differs by one nucleotide. The conserved closing phenylalanine or tryptophan is absent in this CDR3, likely reflecting a read error. This sequence joins TRBV18 and TRBJ1-1, with D possibly TRBD1 on 6 matching bases. Germline V gene data show CDR1 as KGHSH and CDR2 as LQKENI. CDR3 size: 14 residues. V dropped 4 bases and J dropped 4 bases, with 13 bases sitting between them. The CDR3 loop reads CASSRQAGSTEAFS. The CDR3 coding sequence is TGTGCCAGCTCACGACAGGCAGGGAGCACTGAAGCTTTCTCT.

The V and J genes are TRBV7-6 and TRBJ2-3; the D is unclear. Between the trimmed V and J ends, which lost 2 bases and 2 bases, there was a span of 11 bases. This CDR3 has 15 amino acids. The germline V gene encodes CDR1 SGHVS and CDR2 FNYEAQ. The CDR3 coding sequence is TGTGCCAGCAGCTTATTTCCAAACCCCACAGATACGCAGTATTTT. The encoded protein is CASSLFPNPTDTQYF.

This clonotype has a count of ten or more. The chain uses TRBV7-8 and TRBJ2-5, with 9 nucleotides matching TRBD1. The V gene's germline CDR1 is SGHVS and CDR2 FQNEAQ. The CDR3 sequence is 16 residues long. The ends lost 4 bases at V and 5 bases at J; junction bases unmatched: 11. CDR3 coding DNA: TGTGCCAGCAGCTCAAATTCCGGGACAGGGAGTGAGACCCAGTACTTC. Its translation is CASSSNSGTGSETQYF.

The rearrangement uses TRBV28 and TRBJ2-7; D not resolved. Germline values: CDR1 MDHEN, CDR2 SYDVKM. Between the trimmed V and J ends, which lost 1 base and 6 bases, there was a span of 7 bases. The CDR3 is made up of 12 amino acids. CDR3 DNA: TGTGCCAGCAGTTTATCTCCCCTCGAGCAGTACTTC. Its translation is CASSLSPLEQYF.

The sample holds many counts of this clonotype. V gene TRBV25-1 combines with J gene TRBJ2-7, with TRBD1 matching 9 bases. The CDR3 has 15 amino acids. Trimming removed 6 bases from V and 5 bases from J; junction bases left unmatched: 11. Germline CDR1 reads MGHDK; CDR2 reads SYGVNS. The CDR3 coding sequence is TGTGCCAGCAGCGTCTTCGGGACAGGGAACCACGAGCAGTACTTC. Translated: CASSVFGTGNHEQYF.

The table lists this clonotype with many counts. The chain links TRBV7-6 to TRBJ2-2; 7 positions agree with TRBD1. J lost 1 base, V lost 5 bases, and 4 bases had no gene match. The CDR3 runs 15 residues. CDR1 is SGHVS and CDR2 is FNYEAQ in the germline V gene. The CDR3 reads CASSPWTGNTGELFF. In DNA form, the CDR3 reads TGTGCCAGCAGCCCCTGGACAGGGAACACCGGGGAGCTGTTTTTT.

There are many counts of this clonotype. This chain uses TRBV7-6 with TRBJ2-5, with TRBD2 matching over 10 bases. V shed 10 bases and J 4 bases; nucleotides not matched to a gene: 12. Germline V lookup: CDR1 SGHVS, CDR2 FNYEAQ. The CDR3 consists of 15 residues. The CDR3 loop is CAIQPSGSPTETQYF. The CDR3 DNA reads as TGTGCCATTCAACCTAGCGGGAGCCCTACAGAGACCCAGTACTTC.

The chain links TRBV29-1 to TRBJ1-4; a weak D match, TRBD1 (5 bases). V lost 7 bases to trimming and J lost 10 bases, with 22 bases between them. Germline V lookup: CDR1 SQVTM, CDR2 ANQGSEA. There are 14 residues in the CDR3. This chain's CDR3 is CSAGQRGVGGKLFF. The CDR3 DNA reads as TGCAGCGCCGGTCAGAGGGGCGTTGGGGGAAAACTGTTTTTT.